This T cell receptor (beta chain) is drawn from a study of blood T cell repertoires in COVID-19. Study at large: Samples of COVID-19 (acute and convalescent) were obtained from the United States, Italy and Spain.

Sequenced by immunoSEQ multiplex PCR; TCRdb stores in-frame clones only, minus some. The sample shows hundreds of thousands of clones, less than 90% of them seen only once. The CDR3 consists of 15 residues. V lost 3 bases and J lost 2; bases outside the gene matches: 5. CDR1 ENHRY and CDR2 SYGVKD come from the germline V gene. The clonotype comes from a woman aged 25 to 39 who had recovered from COVID-19. Sequenced: PBMCs or T cells enriched from blood (not recorded which). V usage is TRBV10-3 and J usage is TRBJ2-7; 9 bases are shared with TRBD1. CDR3 protein: CAISESTGGTYEQYF. In DNA form, the CDR3 reads TGTGCCATCAGTGAATCGACAGGGGGGACCTACGAGCAGTACTTC.